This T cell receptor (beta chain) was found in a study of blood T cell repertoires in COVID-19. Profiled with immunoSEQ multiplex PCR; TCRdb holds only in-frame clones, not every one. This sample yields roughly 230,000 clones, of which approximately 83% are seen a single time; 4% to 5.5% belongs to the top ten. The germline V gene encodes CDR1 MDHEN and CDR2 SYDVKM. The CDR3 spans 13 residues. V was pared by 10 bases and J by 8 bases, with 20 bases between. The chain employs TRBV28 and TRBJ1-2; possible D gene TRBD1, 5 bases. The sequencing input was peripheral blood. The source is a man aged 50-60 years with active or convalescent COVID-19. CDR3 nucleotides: TGTGCCACGGCTTTGACAGCCCAGCTGGGCTACACCTTC. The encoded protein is CATALTAQLGYTF.